One sample yielded the 21 T cell receptor beta chains listed below, sequenced in a study of PD-1 blockade in classical Hodgkin lymphoma. Time point given: newly diagnosed, previously untreated cHL patient sample. By magnetic negative selection, CD8+ T cells were isolated from the thawed PBMCs. Assay used: immunoSEQ multiplex PCR; TCRdb lists only in-frame clones, some missing. The data hold roughly 10,000 clones, with approximately 90% observed a single time. Sequencing was performed on CD8+ T cells from blood. These receptors were taken from a human donor with classical Hodgkin lymphoma.

The chain uses TRBV5-4 and TRBJ1-2, with D maybe TRBD1 (5 bases). Deletions cut 4 bases from V and 8 bases from J, with 18 bases between. The CDR3 runs to 14 residues. Germline CDR1 and CDR2: SGHNT and YYREEE (reference sequence). CDR3 nucleotide sequence: TGTGCCAGCAGCGGGAGGGGCAGGGCAAGAGGCTACACCTTC. It yields the protein CASSGRGRARGYTF.

V is TRBV5-1 and J is TRBJ2-5; D possibly corresponds to TRBD1 (5 bases). V lost 4 bases to trimming and J lost 4 bases, with 11 bases between them. The CDR3 covers 13 residues. CDR1 and CDR2 from the germline V gene are SGHRS and YFSETQ. Written as DNA, the CDR3 is TGCGCCAGCAGCCTCAGGGTGTCAGAGACCCAGTACTTC. This encodes CASSLRVSETQYF.

There are a few counts of this clone. The rearrangement uses TRBV27 and TRBJ2-7; 8 positions match TRBD1. V lost 6 bases to trimming and J lost 2 bases; unmatched junction nucleotides: 9. This CDR3 is 15 amino acids long. Germline lookup yields CDR1 MNHEY and CDR2 SMNVEV (reference sequence). This chain's CDR3 is CASSSLGQGTYEQYF. The CDR3, as DNA: TGTGCCAGCAGCTCCCTAGGACAGGGAACCTACGAGCAGTACTTC.

The rearrangement uses TRBV5-1 and TRBJ2-1, with 9 bases fitting TRBD2. V trimming: 5 bases; J trimming: 8 bases; junction bases outside the gene matches: 11. The CDR3 sequence is 15 residues long. CDR1 is SGHRS and CDR2 is YFSETQ in the germline V gene. The CDR3 DNA is TGCGCCAGCAGTTCCGGGACTAGCCGGTTCGATGAGCAGTTCTTC. As protein: CASSSGTSRFDEQFF.

V gene TRBV4-3 combines with J gene TRBJ2-2; 9 bases are a match to TRBD2. J gave up 7 bases and V 0 bases, and 3 bases lay outside the gene matches. From germline, CDR1 is LGHNA and CDR2 YSLEER. The CDR3 has 15 residues. This chain's CDR3 is CASSQEMRGGGELFF. CDR3 coding DNA: TGCGCCAGCAGCCAAGAAATGCGGGGGGGCGGGGAGCTGTTTTTT.

Here the CDR3 reads CASSIGGSGGVYEQYF. As DNA, the CDR3 is TGTGCCAGTAGTATTGGTGGAAGCGGGGGGGTCTACGAGCAGTACTTC. The V gene is TRBV19, the J gene TRBJ2-7, with 10 bases matching TRBD2. CDR1 LNHDA and CDR2 SQIVND come from the germline V gene (reference sequence). The CDR3 contains 16 residues. V shed 3 bases and J 3 bases; nucleotides not matched to a gene: 8.

V usage is TRBV10-3 and J usage is TRBJ2-3, with D maybe TRBD2 (6 bases). This CDR3 contains 15 residues. From germline, CDR1 is ENHRY and CDR2 SYGVKD. V was trimmed by 1 base and J by 6 bases, leaving 14 bases between them. The CDR3 protein is CAISEWGVVEDTQYF. The CDR3 region has the DNA TGTGCCATCAGTGAGTGGGGGGTGGTAGAGGATACGCAGTATTTT.

The genes are TRBV12-2 and TRBJ2-1; the table assigns TRBD2, which was not confirmed against the DNA. TRBV12-2 corresponds to a pseudogene. The CDR3 extends over 15 amino acids. The CDR3 spells CASRLVPGEYNEQFF. CDR3 DNA sequence: TGTGCAAGTCGCTTAGTGCCGGGGGAATACAATGAGCAGTTCTTC.

The chain carries TRBV10-3 and TRBJ1-2, with a weak D call TRBD1 (6 bases). Trimming took 3 bases from V and 3 from J, leaving 14 bases between them. This CDR3 is built from 15 residues. Germline V gene lookup returns CDR1 ENHRY and CDR2 SYGVKD. As DNA, the CDR3 is TGTGCCATCAGTGAAAGGGCAGGGGCGGACTATGGCTACACCTTC. As protein: CAISERAGADYGYTF.

The CDR3 DNA reads TGTGCCAGCAGTGCTGGGGGACCCACAGATACGCAGTATTTT. Protein product: CASSAGGPTDTQYF. V usage is TRBV6-4 and J usage is TRBJ2-3; perhaps D is TRBD1 or TRBD2 (5 bases each). Germline CDR1 reads MRHNA; CDR2 reads SNTAGT. CDR3 length: 14 residues. Trimming removed 4 bases from V and 2 bases from J, with 10 bases in between.

This clone appeared once. The J gene is TRBJ2-3, the V gene TRBV9; D uncertain. Trimming cost V 4 bases and J 4 bases, with 7 bases left between them. Germline loops: CDR1 SGDLS, CDR2 YYNGEE. The CDR3 consists of 12 residues. CDR3 sequence reads: CASSPYADTQYF. For the CDR3, the DNA is TGTGCCAGCAGCCCCTACGCAGATACGCAGTATTTT. The full variable domain, its missing parts supplied by reference TRBV9 and TRBJ2-3, is DSGVTQTPKHLITATGQRVTLRCSPRSGDLSVYWYQQSLDQGLQFLIQYYNGEERAKGNILERFSAQQFPDLHSELNLSSLELGDSALYFCASSPYADTQYFGPGTRLTVL.

The chain recombines TRBV2 with TRBJ2-7; D is perhaps TRBD1 (5 bases). Germline V gene lookup returns CDR1 SNHLY and CDR2 FYNNEI. The CDR3 has 14 residues. Trimming took 5 bases from V and 0 from J, leaving 11 bases between them. CDR3 region: CASSLGVSSYEQYF. The CDR3 DNA reads TGTGCCAGCAGTCTAGGGGTGAGCTCCTACGAGCAGTACTTC. The entire variable domain, with the rest obtained from reference TRBV2 and TRBJ2-7, is as follows: EPEVTQTPSHQVTQMGQEVILRCVPISNHLYFYWYRQILGQKVEFLVSFYNNEISEKSEIFDDQFSVERPDGSNFTLKIRSTKLEDSAMYFCASSLGVSSYEQYFGPGTRLTVT.

The rearrangement links TRBV7-6 to TRBJ2-5, with D tentatively TRBD2 (6 bases). The J call is doubtful: the DNA matches TRBJ2-7 better. The CDR3 totals 14 residues. From germline, CDR1 is SGHVS and CDR2 FNYEAQ. The CDR3 region has the DNA TGTGCCAGCAGCTTAGTCGGAGGGTCCTACGAGCAGTACTTC. Its protein is CASSLVGGSYEQYF.

V gene TRBV14 combines with J gene TRBJ2-2; the D call may be TRBD1 or TRBD2 (5 bases each). V dropped 5 bases and J dropped 1 base, with 14 bases sitting between them. CDR3 length: 16 residues. Germline loops: CDR1 SGHDN, CDR2 FVKESK. CDR3 DNA sequence: TGTGCCAGCAGCAAGATCCGGGACGGGAACACCGGGGAGCTGTTTTTT. Encoded protein: CASSKIRDGNTGELFF.

The chain joins TRBV4-3 to TRBJ1-1; 8 bases line up with TRBD1. The CDR3 length is 14 residues. Germline assignment: CDR1 LGHNA and CDR2 YSLEER. The trim removed 4 bases at V and 4 bases at J, leaving 5 bases unmatched. DNA of the CDR3: TGCGCCAGCAGCCTGGACAGGGTGGGCACTGAAGCTTTCTTT. Amino acid sequence: CASSLDRVGTEAFF.

The chain combines TRBV11-3 with TRBJ2-1, with 8 nucleotides matching TRBD2. Per germline, CDR1 SGHNT and CDR2 YENEEA. The CDR3 extends over 17 amino acids. V was clipped by 1 base and J by 0 bases; unmatched bases: 5. The CDR3 region has the DNA TGTGCCAGCAGCTTAGGGGGCGGGGGGAGCTCCTACAATGAGCAGTTCTTC. Translating it yields CASSLGGGGSSYNEQFF.

This clone was detected a few times. The chain links TRBV7-6 to TRBJ1-2; TRBD1 is a possible D gene (5 bases). V lost 1 base, J lost 0 bases, and 6 bases lay in between. Germline assignment: CDR1 SGHVS and CDR2 FNYEAQ. CDR3 length: 14 amino acids. The CDR3 coding sequence is TGTGCCAGCAGCTTAGAGGGGTCTAACTATGGCTACACCTTC. The encoded protein is CASSLEGSNYGYTF.

This chain links TRBV15 with TRBJ2-7; 8 bases map to TRBD1. V lost 8 bases and J lost 4; bases outside the gene matches: 10. In germline, CDR1 is LNHNV, CDR2 YYDKDF (reference sequence). The CDR3 is 14 amino acids. The CDR3 DNA follows: TGTGCCACCGGTCTTGCAGGGGGCGCGTACGAGCAGTACTTC. As protein: CATGLAGGAYEQYF.

The chain links TRBV7-9 to TRBJ2-7; 7 bases are shared with TRBD2. The junction had 14 bases not matched to a gene; V was cut back by 1 base and J by 2 bases. This CDR3 contains 18 residues. The V gene's germline CDR1 is SEHNR and CDR2 FQNEAQ (reference sequence). The CDR3 protein is CASSLGVWAPGGTYEQYF. DNA of the CDR3: TGTGCCAGCAGCTTAGGGGTTTGGGCCCCGGGAGGAACCTACGAGCAGTACTTC.

CDR3 in DNA: TGTGCCAGCAGCGCCCCCGTGAGTTTAGCGGGGCGGACAGATACGCAGTATTTT. It translates to CASSAPVSLAGRTDTQYF. V is TRBV9 and J is TRBJ2-3, with 8 positions matching TRBD2. With 3 bases clipped from V and 3 bases from J, the junction kept 15 bases outside the gene matches. The germline V gene has CDR1 SGDLS and CDR2 YYNGEE. The CDR3 length is 18 residues. Variable domain in full (rest from reference TRBV9 and TRBJ2-3): DSGVTQTPKHLITATGQRVTLRCSPRSGDLSVYWYQQSLDQGLQFLIQYYNGEERAKGNILERFSAQQFPDLHSELNLSSLELGDSALYFCASSAPVSLAGRTDTQYFGPGTRLTVL.

The rearrangement joins TRBV7-7 to TRBJ2-5; TRBD2 matches 10 bases. Unmatched junction bases numbered 7, after V lost 1 base and J lost 2 bases. CDR3 length: 17 residues. Per the germline V gene, CDR1 is SSHAT and CDR2 is FNYEAQ (reference sequence). The CDR3: CASSLGLAGAIQETQYF. The CDR3 DNA follows: TGTGCCAGCAGCTTAGGTCTAGCGGGGGCCATTCAAGAGACCCAGTACTTC.